Presented here are 30 T cell receptor beta chains from one specimen sequenced in a study of vaccination and CD4 T cells after COVID-19 (dated by TCRdb to 2022 to 2024). Library preparation was by PCR. TCRdb names Illumina iSeq 100 as the instrument used. DNA from cultured CD4+ T cells was subjected to TCR sequencing with the Oncomine TCR Beta short-read assay at the Johns Hopkins FTIC core. Starting from the raw public reads, TCRdb applied fastp trimming at Q25, assembled clones with MiXCR and retained in-frame beta chains. Under each unique CDR3 protein, matching rows form one entry showing the most common genes and DNA. For this sample the table gives around 8,400 distinct CDR3 sequences, of which roughly 60% were detected only once. The biggest ten clones account for 25% to 40% of the sample. This sample's treatment or condition label indicates: approximately 11-day PBMC culture with coronavirus spike peptide pools or control peptides (ViraFEST assay).

These receptors' targets are unknown. Sequencing was performed on CD4+ T cells from blood, cultured in vitro. The source is a human donor who had recovered from COVID-19.

CDR3 sequence: CASRDSSADTQYF. CDR3 nucleotide sequence: TGCGCCAGCAGGGACTCTAGCGCAGATACGCAGTATTTT. The chain has TRBV10-1 and TRBJ2-3; D possibly corresponds to TRBD2 (6 bases). Trimming removed 6 bases at V and 4 bases at J, with 11 bases between. Germline V gene sequence: CDR1 WNHNN, CDR2 SYGVQD (reference sequence). CDR3 length equals 13 residues.

The CDR3 loop reads CASSYRDRNQPQHF. As DNA, the CDR3 is TGTGCCAGCAGCTACCGGGACAGAAATCAGCCCCAGCATTTT. J is TRBJ1-5 and V is TRBV7-2, with 7 bases aligning to TRBD1. The length of the CDR3 is 14 residues. Looked up from germline, CDR1 is SGHTA and CDR2 is FQGNSA. The trim removed 4 bases at V and 4 bases at J, leaving 4 bases unmatched.

The chain's CDR3 is CASSLTGGDSPLHF. The CDR3 DNA reads TGTGCCAGCAGTTTAACAGGGGGAGATTCACCCCTCCACTTT. V and J are TRBV11-3 and TRBJ1-6; 8 bases map to TRBD1. Germline CDR1 and CDR2: SGHNT and YENEEA. This CDR3 has 14 residues. V was pared by 6 bases and J by 8 bases, with 6 bases of the junction left unmatched.

The chain joins TRBV7-2 to TRBJ1-1; 9 bases agree with TRBD1. J was trimmed by 3 bases and V by 5 bases; bases with no gene match: 4. The V gene's germline CDR1 is SGHTA and CDR2 FQGNSA. This CDR3 has 14 amino acids. The CDR3 coding sequence is TGTGCCAGCAGCCTCGGGACAGGGTACACTGAAGCTTTCTTT. Translating it yields CASSLGTGYTEAFF. The entire variable domain, with the rest obtained from reference TRBV7-2 and TRBJ1-1, is as follows: GAGVSQSPSNKVTEKGKDVELRCDPISGHTALYWYRQSLGQGLEFLIYFQGNSAPDKSGLPSDRFSAERTGGSVSTLTIQRTQQEDSAVYLCASSLGTGYTEAFFGQGTRLTVV.

The chain recombines TRBV7-9 with TRBJ1-1; a weak D match, TRBD1 (6 bases). The CDR3 covers 14 residues. The germline CDR1 and CDR2 sequences are SEHNR and FQNEAQ (reference sequence). Between the trimmed V and J ends, which lost 5 bases and 3 bases, there was a span of 13 bases. The CDR3 region is CASSEQGGDTEAFF. In DNA form, the CDR3 reads TGTGCCAGCAGCGAACAGGGTGGGGACACTGAAGCTTTCTTT.

The sample holds a few counts of this clonotype. The chain has TRBV4-3 and TRBJ2-3, with TRBD2 matching 10 bases. The ends lost 0 bases at V and 8 bases at J; junction bases unmatched: 20. Germline V gene data show CDR1 as LGHNA and CDR2 as YSLEER. This CDR3 is 20 amino acids long. CDR3 region: CASSQDGDSASGSRRGTQYF. The CDR3 DNA is TGCGCCAGCAGCCAAGATGGGGACAGCGCTAGCGGGAGTAGGCGAGGTACGCAGTATTTT.

The J gene is TRBJ1-2, the V gene TRBV10-2, with a weak D call TRBD1 (6 bases). In germline, CDR1 is WSHSY, CDR2 SAAADI. CDR3 length: 14 residues. V was clipped by 8 bases and J by 3 bases, with 16 bases between them. CDR3 DNA sequence: TGCGCCAGCTCCCGAACAGGGTTGGACTATGGCTACACCTTC. This gives the protein CASSRTGLDYGYTF.

The chain joins TRBV20-1 to TRBJ2-7; a weak D match, TRBD2 (5 bases). The V and J ends lost 5 bases and 4 bases respectively, with 12 bases between them. Germline assignment: CDR1 DFQATT and CDR2 SNEGSKA (reference sequence). This CDR3 comprises 12 residues. CDR3 nucleotides: TGCAGTGCTGGCGGGCCGGCTTACGAGCAGTACTTC. Translated: CSAGGPAYEQYF.

The genes are TRBV20-1 and TRBJ2-3; D unresolved. CDR1 and CDR2 from the germline V gene are DFQATT and SNEGSKA (reference sequence). The CDR3 is 11 residues long. The DNA of the CDR3 is TGCAGACTTGCCAACACAGATACGCAGTATTTT. Translating it yields CRLANTDTQYF.

This clonotype occurred a few times. CDR3 in DNA: TGTGCCAGCAGTGAGGCTTGGTGGGGCAATCAGCCCCAGCATTTT. Protein: CASSEAWWGNQPQHF. The genes are TRBV6-1 and TRBJ1-5; no firm D call. The CDR3 runs to 15 residues. CDR1 and CDR2 (germline): MNHNS, SASEGT. The V and J ends lost 3 bases and 2 bases respectively, with 11 bases between them.

As concerns this clonotype: The missing conserved phenylalanine or tryptophan at the end of this CDR3 makes a read error likely. V gene TRBV12-3 or TRBV12-4 combines with J gene TRBJ2-7, with 8 bases aligning to TRBD2. This CDR3 contains 14 residues. V was clipped by 1 base and J by 4 bases; unmatched bases: 3. CDR3 nucleotides: TGTGCCAGCAGTTTAGGGCTAGCGGGTTACGAGCAGTACCTC. It codes for CASSLGLAGYEQYL.

The rearrangement joins TRBV20-1 to TRBJ1-6; 7 nucleotides align to TRBD1. V was clipped by 4 bases and J by 6 bases; unmatched bases: 3. The CDR3 extends over 13 amino acids. CDR1 is DFQATT, CDR2 SNEGSKA, per germline (reference sequence). The CDR3: CSAIRDSNSPLHF. In DNA, the CDR3 is TGCAGTGCTATCCGGGACAGTAATTCACCCCTCCACTTT.

This chain uses TRBV21-1 with TRBJ2-7. TRBV21-1 is an annotated pseudogene. CDR3 length equals 14 residues. The CDR3 region has the DNA TGTGCCAGCAGCAAAGGTCGGGGAACCTACGAGCAGTACTTC. Translation: CASSKGRGTYEQYF.

This clonotype showed up just a few times. The rearrangement links TRBV19 to TRBJ1-2, with D tentatively TRBD1 (5 bases). This CDR3 contains 14 residues. The germline V gene encodes CDR1 LNHDA and CDR2 SQIVND (reference sequence). Trimming removed 1 base from V and 2 bases from J, with 8 bases in between. CDR3: CASSIVGGNYGYTF. Here the CDR3 DNA reads TGTGCCAGTAGTATAGTTGGGGGAAACTATGGCTACACCTTC.

About this clonotype itself: This may stem from a read error, because a much larger clone lies one nucleotide away. The chain links TRBV30 to TRBJ2-1; TRBD2 aligns across 8 bases. This CDR3 is built from 14 residues. V lost 5 bases, J lost 0 bases, and 3 bases stayed unmatched. The germline V gene has CDR1 GTSNPN and CDR2 SVGIG (reference sequence). In DNA form, the CDR3 reads TGTGCCTGGTCCAGCGGGAGCTCCTACAATGAGCAGTTCTTC. Protein sequence: CAWSSGSSYNEQFF.

V and J are TRBV7-9 and TRBJ1-2; possibly TRBD1 for D (6 bases). Between the trimmed V and J ends, which lost 1 base and 4 bases, there was a span of 25 bases. CDR3 length: 19 amino acids. Per germline, CDR1 SEHNR and CDR2 FQNEAQ (reference sequence). CDR3 in amino acids: CASSLGGQNPYRGAYGYTF. CDR3 bases: TGTGCCAGCAGCTTAGGCGGACAGAACCCCTACCGAGGGGCCTATGGCTACACCTTC.

A few counts support this clonotype. This sequence joins TRBV27 and TRBJ2-3, with 7 bases matching TRBD2. This CDR3 comprises 15 residues. V lost 8 bases to trimming and J lost 3 bases; unmatched junction nucleotides: 11. Germline CDR1 MNHEY, CDR2 SMNVEV (reference sequence). CDR3 bases: TGTGCCAGCGGGCTTTGGGCTAGCGGAACAGATACGCAGTATTTT. Amino acids: CASGLWASGTDTQYF.

This rearrangement joins TRBV6-1 to TRBJ1-2; D gene ambiguous. The CDR3 has 16 amino acids. Trimming took off 4 bases at V and 4 bases at J, with 19 bases between the two ends. The V gene's germline CDR1 is MNHNS and CDR2 SASEGT. CDR3 loop: CASSAASIEGSYGYTF. CDR3 sequence (DNA): TGTGCCAGCAGTGCAGCCTCAATTGAGGGATCCTATGGCTACACCTTC.

The gene calls are TRBV20-1 and TRBJ2-1; possibly TRBD2 for D (5 bases). Germline loops: CDR1 DFQATT, CDR2 SNEGSKA (reference sequence). The CDR3 is 17 amino acids. V lost 5 bases, J lost 1 base, and 21 bases lay in between. CDR3 bases: TGCAGTGCTCCGACCCCGAGGGTCTTAAGGTCCTACAATGAGCAGTTCTTC. This codes for CSAPTPRVLRSYNEQFF.

The rearrangement links TRBV7-2 to TRBJ2-3; D might be TRBD2 (6 bases). Germline values: CDR1 SGHTA, CDR2 FQGNSA. Trimming stripped 1 base from V and 4 bases from J, with 9 bases between. This CDR3 has 14 amino acids. The CDR3 nucleotides are TGTGCCAGCAGCTTAGGACTAGTAGCAGATACGCAGTATTTT. Translation gives CASSLGLVADTQYF.

The chain has TRBV6-1 and TRBJ2-1; D remains ambiguous. CDR1 is MNHNS and CDR2 is SASEGT in the germline V gene. This CDR3 contains 15 residues. The germline V and J ends were trimmed by 3 bases and 4 bases, with 13 bases remaining between them. The DNA for the CDR3 is TGTGCCAGCAGTGACAGAATGAGCTTTTACAATGAGCAGTTCTTC. This codes for CASSDRMSFYNEQFF.

The CDR3 region has the DNA TGTGCCAGCAGCTTGGGGGAGGCGGGTACAAATGAGCAGTTCTTC. It is translated as CASSLGEAGTNEQFF. J is TRBJ2-1 and V is TRBV11-3, with a tentative D call TRBD2 (6 bases). Trimming shortened V by 3 bases and J by 7 bases, and 16 bases separated the two germline ends. This CDR3 is built from 15 residues. Germline-derived CDR1 and CDR2 are SGHNT and YENEEA.

This clonotype was picked up a small number of times. The chain carries TRBV11-3 and TRBJ2-7; no firm D call. The germline gives CDR1 SGHNT, CDR2 YENEEA. The CDR3 extends over 13 amino acids. The V end lost 1 base, the J end lost 2 bases, and 6 bases lay between the germline ends. In DNA form, the CDR3 reads TGTGCCAGCAGCTTAGGACACCCCTACGAGCAGTACTTC. It specifies CASSLGHPYEQYF.

The rearrangement joins TRBV5-6 to TRBJ2-7; 8 nucleotides align to TRBD1. CDR1 and CDR2 (germline): SGHDT, YYEEEE. This CDR3 region has 13 residues. V gave up 4 bases and J gave up 2 bases; unmatched junction bases: 2. CDR3 region: CASSRTGPYEQYF. CDR3 nucleotide sequence: TGTGCCAGCAGCCGGACAGGGCCCTACGAGCAGTACTTC.

This clonotype has only a few counts. The chain is built from TRBV20-1 and TRBJ2-3; 9 bases align to TRBD2. Germline V lookup: CDR1 DFQATT, CDR2 SNEGSKA (reference sequence). CDR3 size: 16 residues. Trimming cost V 4 bases and J 2 bases; bases outside gene matches: 10. The CDR3 DNA reads TGCAGTGCTACCTCCTTGACTAGCGGTTCCACAGATACGCAGTATTTT. Residues: CSATSLTSGSTDTQYF.

The rearrangement links TRBV6-5 to TRBJ2-2; 9 positions match TRBD2. V shed 0 bases, J shed 0 bases, and the junction held 8 bases outside the gene matches. CDR3 length: 19 residues. Per germline, CDR1 MNHEY and CDR2 SVGAGI. The CDR3: CASSYSRGSGSSNTGELFF. The CDR3 DNA is TGTGCCAGCAGTTACTCTCGAGGTAGCGGGAGTTCGAACACCGGGGAGCTGTTTTTT.

The chain uses TRBV20-1 and TRBJ2-1; 9 nucleotides line up with TRBD2. V lost 8 bases to trimming and J lost 0 bases; unmatched junction nucleotides: 11. This CDR3 has 16 amino acids. Germline V gene data show CDR1 as DFQATT and CDR2 as SNEGSKA (reference sequence). The CDR3 is CSTGGSGSSSYNEQFF. The CDR3, as DNA: TGCAGTACTGGGGGTAGCGGGAGTAGCTCCTACAATGAGCAGTTCTTC.

This clonotype occurred a few times. This rearrangement joins TRBV20-1 to TRBJ1-5, with 9 nucleotides matching TRBD1. Germline V gene lookup returns CDR1 DFQATT and CDR2 SNEGSKA (reference sequence). This CDR3 region has 15 residues. The V gene end was trimmed by 6 bases and the J gene end by 6 bases; junction bases not matched to a gene: 12. CDR3 in DNA: TGCAGTGCGTATGGGGACAGGGCCCTCGTTCAGCCCCAGCATTTT. Protein product: CSAYGDRALVQPQHF.

The chain uses TRBV20-1 and TRBJ1-2; TRBD1 matches at 7 bases. The CDR3 consists of 14 residues. Losses at the gene ends were 6 bases for V and 8 bases for J; bases not matched to a gene: 15. Germline values: CDR1 DFQATT, CDR2 SNEGSKA (reference sequence). The CDR3 spells CSALTGAERWGYTF. CDR3 DNA: TGCAGTGCCTTAACAGGGGCCGAGCGGTGGGGCTACACCTTC.

This clonotype was found a few times. This rearrangement joins TRBV20-1 to TRBJ1-6, with D possibly being TRBD1 (5 bases). The CDR3 totals 16 residues. V gave up 3 bases and J gave up 4 bases, with 16 bases separating them. Germline V gene data show CDR1 as DFQATT and CDR2 as SNEGSKA (reference sequence). The CDR3 here is CSASSADRFYNSPLHF. The CDR3 bases are TGCAGTGCTAGCTCGGCAGACAGATTTTATAATTCACCCCTCCACTTT.